This T cell receptor beta chain was sequenced in a study of T cell changes during pregnancy in multiple sclerosis. Using immunoSEQ multiplex PCR, the repertoire was profiled, and TCRdb retains in-frame clones only, with some absent. Counted here are 78,000 or so clones, just over 90% occurring once; the ten biggest clones make up almost 1.5%. V lost 11 bases, J lost 0 bases, and 6 bases lay in between. CDR3 length equals 11 residues. Germline V gene lookup returns CDR1 ENHRY and CDR2 SYGVKD. The chain employs TRBV10-3 and TRBJ2-3; tentatively, D is TRBD2 (5 bases). Source: peripheral blood, taken before pregnancy. The TCR sequence derives from a female donor with multiple sclerosis, enrolled in a pregnancy study. The CDR3 loop reads CAGGSTDTQYF. The DNA of the CDR3 is TGTGCCGGAGGTAGCACAGATACGCAGTATTTT.